The sequence of this T cell receptor (beta chain) was determined in a study of T cells in Graves' hyperthyroidism and ophthalmopathy (dated by TCRdb to about 2019). A note on the overall study: Peripheral blood samples were taken at initial diagnosis, before any treatment was given. In addition, the study compared T-cell repertoires in thyroid tissue and in blood from several Graves' hyperthyroidism patients. The paper describes TCR Vbeta CDR3 sequencing of around 130 peripheral blood samples, made up of 43 ophthalmopathy patients, 70 to 75 hyperthyroidism patients and some 17 progressor patients. After sampling, hyperthyroidism patients received methimazole starting at 30 mg daily, and ophthalmopathy patients received high-dose intravenous methylprednisolone. The roughly 100 discovery patients were randomly divided into training and test sets at a 7:3 ratio. Prospective prediction of ophthalmopathy was tested in an independent validation cohort consisting of under 20 hyperthyroidism patients and more than 15 patients who later progressed to ophthalmopathy. TCR V-J signatures able to tell the groups apart were searched for in a discovery cohort of 100 patients, of whom fewer than 45 had Graves' ophthalmopathy and 55 to 60 had stable Graves' hyperthyroidism. What the work shows at the level of the full study, not this receptor alone: Most expanded thyroid clonotypes (frequency above 0.001) were also detected in blood, suggesting blood repertoires may reflect thyroid immune responses. No statistical method was used to fix the sample size in advance, and group allocation was not hidden from the investigators. During validation, the model predicted progression to ophthalmopathy a median of approximately six months ahead of onset, with 70.59% sensitivity and roughly 72% specificity. A 13 V-J signature model separated ophthalmopathy from stable hyperthyroidism, with approximately 87% sensitivity and 81% to 83% specificity in cross-validation and 80%/75% in testing.

This clonotype has a handful of counts. This receptor's antigen is unknown. No much larger clone is present one base from it, and per-base qualities are unavailable. At the junction V is shortened by 0 bases and J by 1 base, with 12 bases in between. Per the germline V gene, SGHVS is the CDR1 and FNYEAQ is the CDR2. Reading from cysteine to phenylalanine, the CDR3 counts 17 amino acids. The DNA shown is the 51-base CDR3, in frame from base 1. Stable Graves' hyperthyroidism was defined as no progression to ophthalmopathy during 18 months of follow-up. Hyperthyroidism patients were newly diagnosed, had a disease duration of under 2 months, and were aged 18 to 65 years. The study excluded patients with uncontrolled infections, other autoimmune diseases, pregnancy or lactation. Diagnoses relied on clinical symptoms, serum thyroxine and TRAb, thyroid ultrasound and orbital computed tomography. PBMCs were separated from roughly 10 ml of fresh peripheral blood using Ficoll-Paque density gradient centrifugation. Total RNA was extracted with Trizol reagent, and quality was checked on an Agilent 2100 Bioanalyzer.

TCR beta CDR3 regions were amplified from RNA transcripts. A first-round RT-PCR of the TCR CDR3 used the HTBI primer set with the Qiagen OneStep RT-PCR kit. The libraries were constructed in a second round of multiplex PCR and then size-selected and purified. Sequencing of the libraries was done on an Illumina HiSeq2000 using paired-end 100 bp reads. The original methods were these. SOAPnuke was used to process the raw data, removing reads that contained adapters or uncalled bases, had a mean Phred below 15, or lacked an exact match to the constant primer or identifier. High-quality paired reads were merged using COPE v1.2.5, and each unique nucleotide sequence was defined as a clonotype. MiTCR v1.1 was used to align the clonotypes against IMGT TRBV, TRBD and TRBJ reference segments. The analysis included only V-J combinations with a frequency above 0.0001, which together covered roughly 99% of the repertoires. A TCS score was defined as the ratio between F50 (clonal expansion) and ExV (chaos), using BLOSUM62-based TCRdist between CDR3 peptides within each V-J. Welch's t-statistics and random forest reduced 500 to 550 V-J features to roughly 13, which were used in a naive Bayes classifier (R e1071). The public reads were quality trimmed at Q25 with fastp and then assembled into clones with MiXCR by TCRdb, keeping productive beta chains. Here each entry gathers all rows of one CDR3 protein and keeps the most common genes and DNA. For this entry, the V and J calls and clone size follow TCRdb and not the study's own pipeline. This sample comprises 350,000 to 400,000 distinct CDR3 sequences, about a fifth of them detected only once. Around 4% of the sample is in the top ten clones.

Sequencing input: blood. This sequence uses TRBV7-6 and TRBJ2-2; a weak D assignment points to TRBD1 (6 bases agree). This receptor was taken from a woman aged 18-30 years with Graves' hyperthyroidism. The sequenced DNA: TGTGCCAGCAGCTTAGCCTCTGGGGGCGGGAACACCGGGGAGCTGTTTTTT. Its coded protein is CASSLASGGGNTGELFF.